The rows below give T cell receptor beta chains drawn from one sample of a study of T-cell reconstitution after alpha-beta-depleted transplantation in children. MiXCR, applied by TCRdb to the PCR reads, yields one record per CDR3 protein. In the table there are approximately 510,000 distinct CDR3 sequences, around 20% of which are singletons. Sequences were derived from PBMCs from the stem cell graft donor, sampled from the stem cell graft. These receptors all stem from a human donor who donated a stem cell graft to a child with acute lymphoblastic leukemia. CDR3s include the opening cysteine and the closing phenylalanine or tryptophan. Fields, in order: D gene, clone size, CDR3 length, V gene, J gene, CDR3 protein, CDR3 DNA. A D gene is named only where the DNA matches it firmly. Size values are once, few and many counts, or a class for expanded clones, and some rows have none.

>TRBD1|-|14|TRBV2|TRBJ1-2
CASRRTGAPYGYTF
TGTGCCAGCAGGAGGACAGGGGCCCCCTATGGCTACACCTTC
>-|-|15|TRBV12-3/TRBV12-4|TRBJ2-3
CASLEGASSTDTQYF
TGTGCCAGTCTGGAGGGAGCCTCCTCCACAGATACGCAGTATTTT
>-|few|16|TRBV18|TRBJ2-1
CASSPLGQNSYNEQFF
TGTGCCAGCTCACCACTGGGTCAGAACTCCTACAATGAGCAGTTCTTC
>TRBD2|-|16|TRBV5-1|TRBJ2-7
CASRPQGLGGSYEQYF
TGCGCCAGCAGGCCCCAAGGACTAGGAGGATCCTACGAGCAGTACTTC
>TRBD1|-|17|TRBV6-5|TRBJ1-2
CASSYTRTGTLEDGYTF
TGTGCCAGCAGTTACACCCGGACAGGGACCCTCGAGGATGGCTACACCTTC
>-|-|14|TRBV4-1|TRBJ2-7
CASSLPRGSYEQYF
TGCGCCAGCAGCCTTCCTCGGGGTTCCTACGAGCAGTACTTC
>-|many|12|TRBV10-1|TRBJ2-3
CASSANTDTQYF
TGCGCCAGCAGTGCGAACACAGATACGCAGTATTTT
>-|many|12|TRBV20-1|TRBJ1-5
CSAQDSPQPQHF
TGCAGTGCCCAGGACAGTCCTCAGCCCCAGCATTTT
>TRBD1|-|16|TRBV4-1|TRBJ1-1
CASSQVRQGTNTEAFF
TGCGCCAGCAGCCAAGTGCGACAGGGAACAAACACTGAAGCTTTCTTT
>-|-|13|TRBV29-1|TRBJ2-7
CSVASGIGAKQYF
TGCAGCGTGGCCTCGGGGATAGGGGCAAAGCAGTACTTC
>TRBD2|-|17|TRBV7-3|TRBJ2-1
CASSLLASGSLGNEQFF
TGTGCCAGCAGCTTACTGGCTAGCGGGAGCCTTGGGAATGAGCAGTTCTTC
>-|few|16|TRBV4-1|TRBJ2-1
CASSTLAYSSYNEQFF
TGCGCCAGCAGCACCCTAGCGTACAGCTCCTACAATGAGCAGTTCTTC
>TRBD2|-|16|TRBV18|TRBJ2-1
CASSPGGSGAQNEQFF
TGTGCCAGCTCACCCGGGGGGAGCGGGGCCCAGAATGAGCAGTTCTTC
>TRBD2|-|15|TRBV11-2|TRBJ2-1
CASSPVRDYYNEQFF
TGTGCCAGCAGCCCCGTCCGGGACTACTACAATGAGCAGTTCTTC
>-|-|14|TRBV5-5|TRBJ1-5
CASSSVGPNQPQHF
TGTGCCAGCAGCTCGGTGGGGCCCAATCAGCCCCAGCATTTT
>-|-|18|TRBV15|TRBJ2-1
CATSSPSRDLPYYNEQFF
TGTGCCACCAGCAGCCCTTCACGGGACTTGCCCTACTACAATGAGCAGTTCTTC
>-|-|10|TRBV27|TRBJ2-3
CASSGGTQYF
TGTGCCAGCAGCGGGGGTACGCAGTATTTT
>TRBD2|-|15|TRBV18|TRBJ2-1
CASSPKREDGNEQFF
TGTGCCAGCTCACCTAAGCGGGAGGATGGCAATGAGCAGTTCTTC
>-|few|14|TRBV4-1|TRBJ2-5
CASSQEGVVETQYF
TGCGCCAGCAGCCAAGAGGGAGTAGTGGAGACCCAGTACTTC
>-|-|13|TRBV12-3/TRBV12-4|TRBJ1-1
CASSLMGTTEAFF
TGTGCCAGCAGTTTAATGGGCACCACTGAAGCTTTCTTT
>TRBD1|few|15|TRBV6-5|TRBJ2-7
CASSYRDRISYEQYF
TGTGCCAGCAGTTACCGGGACAGGATTTCCTACGAGCAGTACTTC
>-|few|15|TRBV20-1|TRBJ2-7
CSARTIAALSYEQYF
TGCAGTGCCCGAACTATAGCGGCATTATCCTACGAGCAGTACTTC
>-|-|14|TRBV4-1|TRBJ1-1
CASSPITGNTEAFF
TGCGCCAGCAGCCCCATCACAGGGAACACTGAAGCTTTCTTT
>-|few|16|TRBV12-3/TRBV12-4|TRBJ1-5
CASSLWAGRGNQPQHF
TGTGCCAGCAGTTTATGGGCCGGGAGGGGGAATCAGCCCCAGCATTTT
>TRBD2|few|15|TRBV12-3/TRBV12-4|TRBJ2-5
CASSPRGLARETQYF
TGTGCCAGCAGTCCCCGGGGACTAGCGAGGGAGACCCAGTACTTC
>-|few|13|TRBV20-1|TRBJ1-1
CSAPRQRNTEAFF
TGCAGTGCGCCACGACAGAGGAACACTGAAGCTTTCTTT
>TRBD2|once|15|TRBV7-2|TRBJ2-1
CASSPSGSNNYRQFF
TGTGCCAGCAGCCCTAGCGGGAGTAATAATTATCGGCAGTTCTTC
>-|few|12|TRBV20-1|TRBJ2-5
CSASPGEETQYF
TGCAGTGCTAGCCCCGGGGAAGAGACCCAGTACTTC
>-|few|13|TRBV4-1|TRBJ1-5
CASSQGSNQPQHF
TGCGCCAGCAGCCAAGGTTCCAATCAGCCCCAGCATTTT
>TRBD1|-|14|TRBV30|TRBJ2-6
CAGGQGSGANVLTF
TGTGCCGGCGGACAGGGGTCTGGGGCCAACGTCCTGACTTTC
>TRBD2|few|14|TRBV20-1|TRBJ2-7
CSAFRLAGVYEQYF
TGCAGTGCTTTCCGACTAGCGGGAGTCTACGAGCAGTACTTC